The sequence of this T cell receptor beta chain was determined in a study of blood T cells in healthy people across ages. A J-beta primer mix and a sample-barcoded 5' primer were used in a second PCR of about 7 to 11 cycles. Each cDNA molecule carried a tag from a template-switch adaptor that contained 12 random nucleotides. TCRdb reprocessed the 5' RACE reads via MiXCR and lists one record per CDR3 protein. The sample lists about 1,500,000 distinct CDR3 sequences, about 28% occurring once. Extraction of total RNA produced a minimum of 5 micrograms from each sample. V lost 11 bases and J 8 bases, leaving 16 bases between the germline ends. This CDR3 contains 12 residues.

Sequencing was performed on blood. The chain uses TRBV12-3 or TRBV12-4 and TRBJ2-1; D uncertain. This TCR was recovered from a woman aged 30 to 39 in good health. The CDR3 region has the DNA TGTGCCGCCAGCAGTTTAGGAGATGAGCAGTTCTTC. Translating it yields CAASSLGDEQFF.